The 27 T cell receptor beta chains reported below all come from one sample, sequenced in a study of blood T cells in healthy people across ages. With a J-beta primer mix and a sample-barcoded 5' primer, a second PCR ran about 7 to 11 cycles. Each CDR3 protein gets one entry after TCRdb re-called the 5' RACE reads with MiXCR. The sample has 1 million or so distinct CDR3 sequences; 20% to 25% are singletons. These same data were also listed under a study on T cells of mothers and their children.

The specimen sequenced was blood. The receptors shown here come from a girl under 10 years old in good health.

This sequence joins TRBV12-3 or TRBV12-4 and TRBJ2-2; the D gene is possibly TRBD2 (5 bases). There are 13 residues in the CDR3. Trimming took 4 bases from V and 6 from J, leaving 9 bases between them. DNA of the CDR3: TGTGCCAGCAGTTCTCGGACTTCCGGGGAGCTGTTTTTT. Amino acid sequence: CASSSRTSGELFF.

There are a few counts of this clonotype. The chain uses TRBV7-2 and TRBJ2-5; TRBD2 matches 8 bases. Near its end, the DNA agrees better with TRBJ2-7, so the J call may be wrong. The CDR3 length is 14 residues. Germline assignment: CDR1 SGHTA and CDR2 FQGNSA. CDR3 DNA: TGTGCCAGCAGCCAGAGCGGGAGAGGTTACGAGCAGTACTTC. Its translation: CASSQSGRGYEQYF.

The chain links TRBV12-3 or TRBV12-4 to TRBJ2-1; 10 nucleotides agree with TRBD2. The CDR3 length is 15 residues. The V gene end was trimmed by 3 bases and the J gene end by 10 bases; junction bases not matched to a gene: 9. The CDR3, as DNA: TGTGCCAGCAGTTTTAGGCTAGCGGGAGAAAACGAGCAGTTCTTC. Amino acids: CASSFRLAGENEQFF.

As DNA, the CDR3 is TGCGCCAGCAGCTTGGGAGACCTCAGCTCCTACGAGCAGTACTTC. This codes for CASSLGDLSSYEQYF. The V and J genes are TRBV5-1 and TRBJ2-7; D ambiguous. V was trimmed by 0 bases and J by 0 bases, leaving 10 bases between them. The germline V gene encodes CDR1 SGHRS and CDR2 YFSETQ. The CDR3 sequence is 15 residues long. The complete variable domain, with remaining parts taken from reference TRBV5-1 and TRBJ2-7, reads KAGVTQTPRYLIKTRGQQVTLSCSPISGHRSVSWYQQTPGQGLQFLFEYFSETQRNKGNFPGRFSGRQFSNSRSEMNVSTLELGDSALYLCASSLGDLSSYEQYFGPGTRLTVT.

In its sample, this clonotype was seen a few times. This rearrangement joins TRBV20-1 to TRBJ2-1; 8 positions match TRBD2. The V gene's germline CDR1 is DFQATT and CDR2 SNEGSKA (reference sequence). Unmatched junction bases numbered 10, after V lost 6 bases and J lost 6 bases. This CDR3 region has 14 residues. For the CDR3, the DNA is TGCAGTGCAAATCCGGGGGGGCATCGCAATGAGCAGTTCTTC. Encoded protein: CSANPGGHRNEQFF.

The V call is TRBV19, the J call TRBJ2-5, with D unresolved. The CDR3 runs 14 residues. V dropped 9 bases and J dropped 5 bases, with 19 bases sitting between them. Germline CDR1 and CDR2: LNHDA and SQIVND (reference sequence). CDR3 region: CASSHSEAPETQYF. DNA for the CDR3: TGTGCCAGCAGCCATAGTGAGGCCCCGGAGACCCAGTACTTC.

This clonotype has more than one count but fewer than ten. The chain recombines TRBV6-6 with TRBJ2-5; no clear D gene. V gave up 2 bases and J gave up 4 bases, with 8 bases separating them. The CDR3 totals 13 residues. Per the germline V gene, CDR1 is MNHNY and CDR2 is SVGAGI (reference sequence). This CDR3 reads CASSYRFGETQYF. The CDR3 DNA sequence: TGTGCCAGCAGTTACAGATTTGGAGAGACCCAGTACTTC.

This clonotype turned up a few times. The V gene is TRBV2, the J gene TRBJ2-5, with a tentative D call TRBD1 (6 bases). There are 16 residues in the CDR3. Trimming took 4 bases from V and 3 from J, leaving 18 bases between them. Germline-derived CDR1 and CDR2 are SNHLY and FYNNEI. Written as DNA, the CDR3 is TGTGCCAGCAGTGGCGAGGGGGTCTTTCCCGAAGAGACCCAGTACTTC. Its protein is CASSGEGVFPEETQYF. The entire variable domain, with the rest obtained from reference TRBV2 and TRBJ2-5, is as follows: EPEVTQTPSHQVTQMGQEVILRCVPISNHLYFYWYRQILGQKVEFLVSFYNNEISEKSEIFDDQFSVERPDGSNFTLKIRSTKLEDSAMYFCASSGEGVFPEETQYFGPGTRLLVL.

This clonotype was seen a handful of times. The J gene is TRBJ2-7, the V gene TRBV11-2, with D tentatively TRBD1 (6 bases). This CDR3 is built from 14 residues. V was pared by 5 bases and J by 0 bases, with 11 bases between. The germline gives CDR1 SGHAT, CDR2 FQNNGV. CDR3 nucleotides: TGTGCCAGCAGCACGAGGGGGAGCTCCTACGAGCAGTACTTC. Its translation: CASSTRGSSYEQYF.

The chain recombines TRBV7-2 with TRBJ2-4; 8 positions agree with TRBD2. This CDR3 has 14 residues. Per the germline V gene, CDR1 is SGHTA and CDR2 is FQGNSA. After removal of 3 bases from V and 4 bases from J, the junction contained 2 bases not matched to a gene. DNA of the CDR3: TGTGCCAGCAGCTTTAGCGGGGAAAAAAACATTCAGTACTTC. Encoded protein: CASSFSGEKNIQYF.

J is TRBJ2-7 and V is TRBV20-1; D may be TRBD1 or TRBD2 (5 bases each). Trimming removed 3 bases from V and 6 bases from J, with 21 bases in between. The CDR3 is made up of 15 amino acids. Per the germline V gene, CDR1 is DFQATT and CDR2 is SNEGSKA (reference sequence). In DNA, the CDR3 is TGCAGTGCTAGTTGGTTTGGGGGAGAGGGCTCCGAGCAGTACTTC. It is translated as CSASWFGGEGSEQYF.

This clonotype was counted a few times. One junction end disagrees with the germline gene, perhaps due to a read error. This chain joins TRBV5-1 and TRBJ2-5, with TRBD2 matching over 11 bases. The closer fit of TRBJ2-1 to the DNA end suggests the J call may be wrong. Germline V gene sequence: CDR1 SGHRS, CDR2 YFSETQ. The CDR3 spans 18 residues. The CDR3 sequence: CTSSLAETSGSWVDEQFF. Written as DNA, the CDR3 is TGCACCAGCAGCTTGGCCGAAACTAGCGGGAGCTGGGTCGATGAGCAGTTCTTC.

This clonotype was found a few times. The CDR3 protein is CASSQARGQGEAFF. The CDR3 coding sequence is TGCGCCAGCAGCCAAGCTAGGGGACAGGGCGAAGCTTTCTTT. V is TRBV4-1 and J is TRBJ1-1, with 9 positions matching TRBD1. The germline gives CDR1 MGHRA, CDR2 YSYEKL. The CDR3 has 14 amino acids. Trimming removed 1 base from V and 8 bases from J; junction bases left unmatched: 5.

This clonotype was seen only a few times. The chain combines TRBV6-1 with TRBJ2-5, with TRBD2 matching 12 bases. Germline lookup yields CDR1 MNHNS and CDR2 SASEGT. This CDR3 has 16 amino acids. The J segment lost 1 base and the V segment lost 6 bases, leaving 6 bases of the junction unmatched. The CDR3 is CASSPRTSGIQETQYF. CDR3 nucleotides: TGTGCCAGCAGCCCTAGGACTAGCGGGATCCAAGAGACCCAGTACTTC.

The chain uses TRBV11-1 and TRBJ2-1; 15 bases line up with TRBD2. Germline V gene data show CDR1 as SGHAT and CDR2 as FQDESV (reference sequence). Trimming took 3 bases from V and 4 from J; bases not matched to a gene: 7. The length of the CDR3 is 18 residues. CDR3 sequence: CASSFKLGLAGGYNEQFF. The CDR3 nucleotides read TGTGCCAGCAGCTTTAAACTGGGACTAGCGGGAGGATACAATGAGCAGTTCTTC.

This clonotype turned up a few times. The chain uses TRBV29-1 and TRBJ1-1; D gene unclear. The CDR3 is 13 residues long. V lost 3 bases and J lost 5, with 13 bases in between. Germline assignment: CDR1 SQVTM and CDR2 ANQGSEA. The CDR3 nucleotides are TGCAGCGTTGATGGGAACCTTAGGACTGAAGCTTTCTTT. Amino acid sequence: CSVDGNLRTEAFF. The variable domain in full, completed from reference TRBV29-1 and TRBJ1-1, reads SAVISQKPSRDICQRGTSLTIQCQVDSQVTMMFWYRQQPGQSLTLIATANQGSEATYESGFVIDKFPISRPNLTFSTLTVSNMSPEDSSIYLCSVDGNLRTEAFFGQGTRLTVV.

DNA for the CDR3: TGTGCCAGCAGCAATTCGGTGGGGGCCCTCTATTACAATGAGCAGTTCTTC. It specifies CASSNSVGALYYNEQFF. V gene TRBV7-3 combines with J gene TRBJ2-5; D perhaps matches TRBD1 (6 bases). The end of the DNA aligns better with TRBJ2-1, so the J call may be wrong. CDR1 and CDR2 (germline): SGHTA, FQGTGA. The CDR3 extends over 17 amino acids.

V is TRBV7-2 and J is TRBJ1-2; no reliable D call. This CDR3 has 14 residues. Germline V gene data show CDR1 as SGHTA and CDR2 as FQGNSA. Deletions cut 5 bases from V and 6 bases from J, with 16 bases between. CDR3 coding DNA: TGTGCCAGCAGCCCTCTGGCCGCGCACGATGGCTACACCTTC. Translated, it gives CASSPLAAHDGYTF.

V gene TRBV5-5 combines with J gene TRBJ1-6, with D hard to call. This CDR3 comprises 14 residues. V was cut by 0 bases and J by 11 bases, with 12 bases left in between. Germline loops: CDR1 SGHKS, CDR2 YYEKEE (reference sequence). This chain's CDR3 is CASSLGPIQPPLHF. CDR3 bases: TGTGCCAGCAGCTTGGGGCCCATCCAACCACCCCTCCACTTT.

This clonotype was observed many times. CDR3 nucleotides: TGCGCCAGCAGCCAAGATAGCGGCAATGAGCAGTTCTTC. Translated, it gives CASSQDSGNEQFF. This chain joins TRBV4-3 and TRBJ2-1; D possibly corresponds to TRBD2 (6 bases). CDR3 length: 13 amino acids. V was cut by 0 bases and J by 6 bases, with 6 bases left in between. Germline CDR1 and CDR2: LGHNA and YSLEER.

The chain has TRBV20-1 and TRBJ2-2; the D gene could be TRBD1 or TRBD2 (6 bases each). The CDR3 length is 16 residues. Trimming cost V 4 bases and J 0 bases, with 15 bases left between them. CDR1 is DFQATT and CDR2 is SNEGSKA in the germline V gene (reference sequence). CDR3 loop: CSAIGGLATNTGELFF. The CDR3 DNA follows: TGCAGTGCTATTGGGGGCCTAGCGACGAACACCGGGGAGCTGTTTTTT.

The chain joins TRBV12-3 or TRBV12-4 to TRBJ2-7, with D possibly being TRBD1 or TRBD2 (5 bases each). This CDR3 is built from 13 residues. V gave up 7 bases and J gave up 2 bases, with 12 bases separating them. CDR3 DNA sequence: TGTGCCAGCAAACAGGACTTGGCCTACGAGCAGTACTTC. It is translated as CASKQDLAYEQYF.

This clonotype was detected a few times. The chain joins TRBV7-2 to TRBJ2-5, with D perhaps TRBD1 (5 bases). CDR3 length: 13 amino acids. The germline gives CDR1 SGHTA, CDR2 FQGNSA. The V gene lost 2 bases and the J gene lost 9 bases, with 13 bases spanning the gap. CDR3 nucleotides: TGTGCCAGCAGCTTAAATCAGGGAATGGCCCAGTACTTC. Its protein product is CASSLNQGMAQYF. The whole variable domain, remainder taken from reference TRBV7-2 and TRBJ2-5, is GAGVSQSPSNKVTEKGKDVELRCDPISGHTALYWYRQSLGQGLEFLIYFQGNSAPDKSGLPSDRFSAERTGGSVSTLTIQRTQQEDSAVYLCASSLNQGMAQYFGPGTRLLVL.

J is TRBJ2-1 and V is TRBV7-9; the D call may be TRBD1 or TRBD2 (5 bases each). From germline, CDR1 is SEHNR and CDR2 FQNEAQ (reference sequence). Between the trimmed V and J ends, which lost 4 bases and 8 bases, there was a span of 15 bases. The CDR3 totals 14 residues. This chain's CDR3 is CASSSSRGVDEQFF. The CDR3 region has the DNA TGTGCCAGCAGCTCCAGTCGGGGCGTCGATGAGCAGTTCTTC.

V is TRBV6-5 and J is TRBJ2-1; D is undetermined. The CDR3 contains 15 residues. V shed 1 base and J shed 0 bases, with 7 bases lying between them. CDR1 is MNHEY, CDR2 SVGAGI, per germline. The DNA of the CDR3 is TGTGCCAGCAGTTACTTCAGAAGCTCCTACAATGAGCAGTTCTTC. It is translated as CASSYFRSSYNEQFF.

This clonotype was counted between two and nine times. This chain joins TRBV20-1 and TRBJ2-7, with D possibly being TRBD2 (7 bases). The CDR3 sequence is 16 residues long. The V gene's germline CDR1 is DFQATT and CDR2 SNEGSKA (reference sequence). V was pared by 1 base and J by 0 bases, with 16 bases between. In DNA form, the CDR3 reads TGCAGTGCTAGAGGCAGCGGGGACAAATTCTCCTACGAGCAGTACTTC. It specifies CSARGSGDKFSYEQYF.

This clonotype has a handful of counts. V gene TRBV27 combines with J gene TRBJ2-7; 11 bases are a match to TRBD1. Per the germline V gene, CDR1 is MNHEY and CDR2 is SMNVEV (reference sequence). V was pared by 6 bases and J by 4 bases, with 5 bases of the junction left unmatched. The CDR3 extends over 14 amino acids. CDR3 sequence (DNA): TGTGCCAGCAGGCCGGGACAGGGGGGGTACGAGCAGTACTTC. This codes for CASRPGQGGYEQYF.